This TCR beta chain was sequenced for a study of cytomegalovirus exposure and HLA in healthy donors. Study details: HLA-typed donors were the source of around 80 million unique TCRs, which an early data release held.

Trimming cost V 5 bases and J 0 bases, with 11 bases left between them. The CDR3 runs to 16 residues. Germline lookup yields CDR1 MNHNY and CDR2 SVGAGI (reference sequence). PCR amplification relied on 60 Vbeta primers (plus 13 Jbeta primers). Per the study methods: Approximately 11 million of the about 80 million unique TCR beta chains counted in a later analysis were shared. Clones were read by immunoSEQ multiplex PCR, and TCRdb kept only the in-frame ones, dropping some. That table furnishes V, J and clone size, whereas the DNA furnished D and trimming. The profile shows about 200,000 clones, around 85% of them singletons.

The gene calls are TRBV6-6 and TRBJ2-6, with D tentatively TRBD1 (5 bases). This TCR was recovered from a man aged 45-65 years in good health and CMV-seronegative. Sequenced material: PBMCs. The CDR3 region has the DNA TGTGCCAGCAGTCCGACAGCTTACTCTGGGGCCAACGTCCTGACTTTC. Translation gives CASSPTAYSGANVLTF.